The 21 T cell receptor beta chains in this list originate from one sample, sequenced in a study of cytomegalovirus exposure and HLA in healthy donors. The PCR used 60 Vbeta and 13 Jbeta primers. Clones were read by immunoSEQ multiplex PCR, and TCRdb kept only the in-frame ones, dropping some. Of around 100,000 clones detected, over 60% appear once; the ten largest clones hold around 2.2%. Sequencing was done on a sample of PBMCs. All receptors derive from a young woman in good health and CMV-seronegative.

V gene TRBV15 combines with J gene TRBJ1-4; tentative D call: TRBD1 (6 bases). This CDR3 comprises 16 residues. Between the trimmed V and J ends, which lost 0 bases and 4 bases, there was a span of 12 bases. Germline CDR1 is LNHNV and CDR2 is YYDKDF (reference sequence). The CDR3 sequence: CATSRDRAGDNEKLFF. The CDR3 nucleotides are TGTGCCACCAGCAGAGATCGGGCAGGGGATAATGAAAAACTGTTTTTT.

The rearrangement joins TRBV5-1 to TRBJ2-7, with a tentative D call TRBD1 (6 bases). This CDR3 has 12 residues. CDR1 SGHRS and CDR2 YFSETQ come from the germline V gene. The germline V and J ends were trimmed by 0 bases and 6 bases, with 7 bases remaining between them. CDR3 nucleotides: TGCGCCAGCAGCTTGGTAGGGGGCGAGCAGTACTTC. Translation gives CASSLVGGEQYF.

The gene calls are TRBV27 and TRBJ2-7, with D possibly TRBD1 on 5 matching bases. Deletions cut 2 bases from V and 7 bases from J, with 9 bases between. The CDR3 is made up of 12 amino acids. The germline gives CDR1 MNHEY, CDR2 SMNVEV (reference sequence). The CDR3 loop reads CASSLRGGEQYF. The CDR3 region has the DNA TGTGCCAGCAGTTTAAGGGGTGGGGAGCAGTACTTC.

DNA for the CDR3: TGCGCCAGCAGCCAAGAAGGGACATCCAAAAACATTCAGTACTTC. The encoded protein is CASSQEGTSKNIQYF. J is TRBJ2-4 and V is TRBV4-3, with D maybe TRBD1 (6 bases). The V and J ends lost 0 bases and 2 bases respectively, with 8 bases between them. The V gene's germline CDR1 is LGHNA and CDR2 YSLEER. There are 15 residues in the CDR3.

This clone has a handful of counts. The V and J genes are TRBV27 and TRBJ2-2, with TRBD2 matching over 11 bases. The V and J ends lost 5 bases and 5 bases, in that order; junction bases with no gene match: 4. Per the germline V gene, CDR1 is MNHEY and CDR2 is SMNVEV (reference sequence). The CDR3 spans 15 residues. The CDR3 coding sequence is TGTGCCAGCAGTCACGGGACTAGCGGAACCGGGGAGCTGTTTTTT. Protein sequence: CASSHGTSGTGELFF.

The V and J genes are TRBV4-1 and TRBJ2-7, with 7 bases that match TRBD2. V trimming: 1 base; J trimming: 0 bases; junction bases outside the gene matches: 6. Germline lookup yields CDR1 MGHRA and CDR2 YSYEKL. The CDR3 totals 16 residues. This chain's CDR3 is CASSQAGGGPSYEQYF. The CDR3 DNA sequence: TGCGCCAGCAGCCAAGCTGGGGGAGGGCCCTCCTACGAGCAGTACTTC.

V and J are TRBV7-3 and TRBJ1-1; D is possibly TRBD1 (6 bases). V was clipped by 5 bases and J by 0 bases, with 10 bases between them. Germline lookup yields CDR1 SGHTA and CDR2 FQGTGA. This CDR3 is 14 amino acids long. The CDR3 region has the DNA TGTGCCAGCAGCCAACAGGGATTGAACACTGAAGCTTTCTTT. It encodes CASSQQGLNTEAFF.

The chain joins TRBV7-3 to TRBJ2-1; 8 positions match TRBD2. V lost 1 base, J lost 7 bases, and 9 bases stayed unmatched. The CDR3 sequence is 16 residues long. Germline V gives CDR1 SGHTA, CDR2 FQGTGA. CDR3 protein: CASSLNRAGVLNEQFF. CDR3 DNA: TGTGCCAGCAGCTTAAACCGAGCGGGAGTCCTTAATGAGCAGTTCTTC.

This chain links TRBV6-4 with TRBJ1-2; D is possibly TRBD1 (6 bases). The CDR3 has 11 amino acids. CDR1 MRHNA and CDR2 SNTAGT come from the germline V gene. Trimming left V 3 bases short and J 8 bases short, with 7 bases between. The CDR3, as DNA: TGTGCCAGCAGTGAAGGGACAGGCTACACCTTC. It translates to CASSEGTGYTF.

The chain carries TRBV28 and TRBJ1-3; the D gene is possibly TRBD1 (6 bases). The CDR3 is 13 residues long. Germline-derived CDR1 and CDR2 are MDHEN and SYDVKM. V was pared by 10 bases and J by 0 bases, with 10 bases between. CDR3 residues: CAITGTSGNTIYF. CDR3 nucleotide sequence: TGTGCCATAACAGGGACCTCTGGAAACACCATATATTTT.

This clone was seen only once. V and J are TRBV4-1 and TRBJ2-3, with 9 bases lining up with TRBD2. This CDR3 spans 14 amino acids. J gave up 6 bases and V 1 base, and 2 bases lay outside the gene matches. CDR1 is MGHRA and CDR2 is YSYEKL in the germline V gene. CDR3 bases: TGCGCCAGCAGCCAAGTTACTAGCGGGGATACGCAGTATTTT. Translation gives CASSQVTSGDTQYF.

The table lists this clone with a few counts. This chain joins TRBV7-2 and TRBJ1-1; 8 positions match TRBD1. V trimming: 5 bases; J trimming: 11 bases; junction bases outside the gene matches: 10. CDR3 size: 13 residues. CDR1 is SGHTA and CDR2 is FQGNSA in the germline V gene. CDR3 nucleotides: TGTGCCAGCAGCCGCCAATTGACAGGGGTTGCTTTCTTT. Translation: CASSRQLTGVAFF.

This clone was counted a single time. V gene TRBV2 combines with J gene TRBJ1-1; D is uncertain. The V gene lost 6 bases and the J gene lost 6 bases, with 11 bases spanning the gap. The germline V gene has CDR1 SNHLY and CDR2 FYNNEI. The CDR3 consists of 12 residues. The CDR3 sequence is CASRDSPPEAFF. In DNA, the CDR3 is TGTGCCAGCAGGGATAGCCCCCCTGAAGCTTTCTTT. The full variable domain, its missing parts supplied by reference TRBV2 and TRBJ1-1, is EPEVTQTPSHQVTQMGQEVILRCVPISNHLYFYWYRQILGQKVEFLVSFYNNEISEKSEIFDDQFSVERPDGSNFTLKIRSTKLEDSAMYFCASRDSPPEAFFGQGTRLTVV.

This chain uses TRBV27 with TRBJ2-1, with 11 nucleotides matching TRBD2. Germline CDR1 is MNHEY and CDR2 is SMNVEV (reference sequence). V lost 8 bases to trimming and J lost 7 bases; unmatched junction nucleotides: 10. The CDR3 sequence is 15 residues long. CDR3 residues: CASGLAGGPLNEQFF. The CDR3 region has the DNA TGTGCCAGCGGCTTAGCGGGAGGGCCTTTGAATGAGCAGTTCTTC.

This chain joins TRBV4-1 and TRBJ1-4; D is undetermined. Trimming shortened V by 0 bases and J by 9 bases, and 20 bases separated the two germline ends. This CDR3 is 17 amino acids long. CDR1 and CDR2 (germline): MGHRA, YSYEKL. The CDR3: CASSQDPAEGASKKLFF. CDR3 nucleotides: TGCGCCAGCAGCCAAGATCCGGCGGAGGGAGCGTCTAAAAAACTGTTTTTT.

This clone was counted between two and nine times. The rearrangement uses TRBV9 and TRBJ2-1; no clear D gene. Germline V gene data show CDR1 as SGDLS and CDR2 as YYNGEE. Trimming removed 0 bases from V and 6 bases from J, with 7 bases in between. The CDR3 consists of 13 residues. The chain's CDR3 is CASSVEISNEQFF. CDR3 nucleotide sequence: TGTGCCAGCAGCGTAGAAATATCCAATGAGCAGTTCTTC.

The chain carries TRBV19 and TRBJ2-7; D is possibly TRBD1 (5 bases). V dropped 6 bases and J dropped 5 bases, with 23 bases sitting between them. The CDR3 loop spans 16 amino acids. Germline V gene sequence: CDR1 LNHDA, CDR2 SQIVND (reference sequence). CDR3 in DNA: TGTGCCAGTAGACCCCGCTCCCCAGGGAAGTACGACGAGCAGTACTTC. Its protein is CASRPRSPGKYDEQYF.

This clone was seen a handful of times. The chain employs TRBV10-3 and TRBJ2-7; 13 bases fit TRBD2. V shed 6 bases, J shed 6 bases, and the junction held 8 bases outside the gene matches. Germline assignment: CDR1 ENHRY and CDR2 SYGVKD. This CDR3 comprises 15 residues. CDR3 bases: TGTGCCATCAGGGCGGGACTAGCGGGATTAGGCGAGCAGTACTTC. Translation: CAIRAGLAGLGEQYF.

This chain uses TRBV2 with TRBJ2-2, with 7 positions matching TRBD1. With V trimmed by 6 bases and J by 3 bases, 7 bases remained unmatched. In germline, CDR1 is SNHLY, CDR2 FYNNEI. The CDR3 loop spans 15 amino acids. The CDR3 loop is CASRPGTDYTGELFF. The CDR3 DNA reads TGTGCCAGCAGACCCGGGACAGACTACACCGGGGAGCTGTTTTTT.

V is TRBV13 and J is TRBJ1-1; maybe TRBD1 (5 bases). The ends were cut back, 5 bases at V and 0 bases at J, with 16 bases in the middle. The CDR3 runs to 16 residues. Germline V lookup: CDR1 PRHDT, CDR2 FYEKMQ (reference sequence). The chain's CDR3 is CASSRPGEGVNTEAFF. DNA of the CDR3: TGTGCCAGCAGCCGACCGGGGGAGGGCGTGAACACTGAAGCTTTCTTT.

The table lists this clone with a few counts. The chain recombines TRBV5-4 with TRBJ2-1, with 7 bases fitting TRBD1. This CDR3 comprises 15 residues. J lost 9 bases, V lost 2 bases, and 11 bases had no gene match. Germline V gives CDR1 SGHNT, CDR2 YYREEE (reference sequence). CDR3 nucleotide sequence: TGTGCCAGCAGCTTACGACAGGGCGCGGATGGTGAGCAGTTCTTC. Amino acid sequence: CASSLRQGADGEQFF.